The clone carrying this TCR beta chain has a handful of counts. Antigen specificity is unknown. TCRdb passed the RT-PCR reads through MiXCR, listing each CDR3 protein once. The data contain roughly 650,000 distinct CDR3 sequences, about 15% of them singletons. The entry originates in a study of response to subunit inactivated influenza vaccine. Study findings and constraints: The authors proposed limited new T cell recruitment per seasonal influenza vaccination.

The V end lost 4 bases, the J end lost 6 bases, and 16 bases lay between the germline ends. CDR1 and CDR2 (germline): LGHDT, YNNKEL (reference sequence). This CDR3 has 15 residues. The chain combines TRBV3-1 with TRBJ2-1, with a weak D call TRBD1 (5 bases). The sample consisted of PBMCs from blood, taken less than 13 days after vaccination. This clonotype originated in a man in his fifties or sixties who received an inactivated influenza vaccine. The CDR3 DNA follows: TGTGCCAGCAGCCGAGACAGTTTAAGTGGCAATGAGCAGTTCTTC. Its translation is CASSRDSLSGNEQFF.